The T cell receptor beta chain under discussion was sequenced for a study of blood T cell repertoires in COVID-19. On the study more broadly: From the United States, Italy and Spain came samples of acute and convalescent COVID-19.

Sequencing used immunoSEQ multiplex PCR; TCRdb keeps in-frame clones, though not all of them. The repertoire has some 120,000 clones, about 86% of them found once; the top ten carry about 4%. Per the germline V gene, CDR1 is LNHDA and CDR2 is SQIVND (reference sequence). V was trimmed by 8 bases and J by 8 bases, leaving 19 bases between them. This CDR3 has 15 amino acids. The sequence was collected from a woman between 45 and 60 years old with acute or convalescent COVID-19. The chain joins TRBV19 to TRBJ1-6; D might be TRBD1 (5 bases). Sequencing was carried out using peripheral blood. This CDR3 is CASGGDRDWHSPLHF. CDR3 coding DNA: TGTGCCAGTGGAGGGGACCGGGACTGGCATTCACCCCTCCACTTT.